The 3 T cell receptor beta chains below were found in one sample sequenced in a study of CD8 T cells in Susac syndrome. Reverse transcription of about 0.45 to 1 ug RNA was performed with random hexamers. MiXCR, run by TCRdb on the immunoSEQ multiplex PCR reads, gives a single entry per CDR3 protein. This table has tens of thousands of distinct CDR3 sequences, roughly 93% appearing once. Material: CD8+ T cells from PBMCs. The receptors come from a human donor with multiple sclerosis.

This chain connects TRBV5-1 to TRBJ2-3; maybe TRBD2 (5 bases). Germline CDR1 SGHRS, CDR2 YFSETQ. The CDR3 has 14 residues. Trimming pared 5 bases from V and 2 bases from J, leaving 12 bases between. As DNA, the CDR3 is TGCGCCAGCAGATCTCCGGGATTCACAGATACGCAGTATTTT. Translated, it gives CASRSPGFTDTQYF.

V gene TRBV6-2 or TRBV6-3 combines with J gene TRBJ2-2, with a tentative D call TRBD1 (5 bases). The CDR3 runs 14 residues. Trimming pared 4 bases from V and 7 bases from J, leaving 13 bases between. Germline loops: CDR1 MNHEY, CDR2 SVGEGT. The CDR3 nucleotides are TGTGCCAGCAGTTCCGGGCCAGGGCTCGGGGAGCTGTTTTTT. Translating gives CASSSGPGLGELFF.

This sequence joins TRBV27 and TRBJ1-4; no firm D call. CDR3 size: 14 residues. Germline CDR1 reads MNHEY; CDR2 reads SMNVEV (reference sequence). V was shortened by 5 bases and J by 4 bases, with 11 bases between the two germline ends. The CDR3 protein is CASSRRRINEKLFF. In DNA, the CDR3 is TGTGCCAGCAGTCGAAGACGGATTAATGAAAAACTGTTTTTT.